This T cell receptor beta chain was found in a study of T cell changes during pregnancy in multiple sclerosis. This clone is a singleton in its sample. Assay used: immunoSEQ multiplex PCR; TCRdb lists only in-frame clones, some missing. The table shows roughly 15,000 clones, with 80% to 85% occurring only once. This sample comprised CD8+ T cells from peripheral blood mononuclear cells, obtained in the third trimester of pregnancy. The sequence was obtained from a female donor in good health, enrolled as a control in a pregnancy study.

In DNA, the CDR3 is TGTGCCAGCAGCTCCCTAAGAGAGGGAGACAGGGACTATGGCTACACCTTC. The encoded protein is CASSSLREGDRDYGYTF. The gene calls are TRBV7-2 and TRBJ1-2; the match to TRBD1 covers 7 bases. This CDR3 spans 17 amino acids. Germline V gives CDR1 SGHTA, CDR2 FQGNSA. With V trimmed by 4 bases and J by 3 bases, 14 bases remained unmatched.